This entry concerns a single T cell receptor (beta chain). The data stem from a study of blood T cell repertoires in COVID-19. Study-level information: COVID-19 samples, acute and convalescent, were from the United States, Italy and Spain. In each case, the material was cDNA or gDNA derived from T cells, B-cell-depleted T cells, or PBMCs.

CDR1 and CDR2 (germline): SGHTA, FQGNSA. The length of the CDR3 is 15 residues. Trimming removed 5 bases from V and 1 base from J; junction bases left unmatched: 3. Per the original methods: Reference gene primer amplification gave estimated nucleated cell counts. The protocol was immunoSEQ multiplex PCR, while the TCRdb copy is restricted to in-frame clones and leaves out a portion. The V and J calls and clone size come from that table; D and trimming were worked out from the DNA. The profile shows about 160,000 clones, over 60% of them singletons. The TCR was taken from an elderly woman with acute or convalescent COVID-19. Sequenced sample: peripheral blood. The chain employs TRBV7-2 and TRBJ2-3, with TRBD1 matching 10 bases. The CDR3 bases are TGTGCCAGCAGCCGCGGGACAGGGGGCACAGATACGCAGTATTTT. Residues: CASSRGTGGTDTQYF. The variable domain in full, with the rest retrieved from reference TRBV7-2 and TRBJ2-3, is GAGVSQSPSNKVTEKGKDVELRCDPISGHTALYWYRQSLGQGLEFLIYFQGNSAPDKSGLPSDRFSAERTGGSVSTLTIQRTQQEDSAVYLCASSRGTGGTDTQYFGPGTRLTVL.